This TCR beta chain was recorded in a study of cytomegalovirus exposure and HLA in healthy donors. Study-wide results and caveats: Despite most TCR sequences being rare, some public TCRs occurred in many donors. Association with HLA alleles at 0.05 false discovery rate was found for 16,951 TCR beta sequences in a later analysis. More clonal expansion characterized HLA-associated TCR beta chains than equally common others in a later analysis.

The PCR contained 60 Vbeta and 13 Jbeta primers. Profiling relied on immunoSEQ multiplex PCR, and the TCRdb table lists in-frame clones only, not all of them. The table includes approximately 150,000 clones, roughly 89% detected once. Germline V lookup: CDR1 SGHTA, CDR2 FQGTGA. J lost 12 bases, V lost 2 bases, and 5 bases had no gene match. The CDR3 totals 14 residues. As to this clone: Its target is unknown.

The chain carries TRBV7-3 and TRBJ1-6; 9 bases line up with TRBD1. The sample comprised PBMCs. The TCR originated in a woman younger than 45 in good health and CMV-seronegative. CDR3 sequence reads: CASSLLGQGLPLHF. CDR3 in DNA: TGTGCCAGCAGCTTATTAGGACAGGGGTTACCCCTCCACTTT.